This T cell receptor (beta chain) was captured by sequencing in a study of shared clonotypes between healthy human individuals. About the research overall: Samples came from a couple of female and a few male donors aged 18 to 49.

Note on this clone: The antigen remains undetermined.

V was trimmed by 0 bases and J by 6 bases, leaving 12 bases between them. The CDR3 contains 15 residues. Germline CDR1 and CDR2: SGHNT and YYREEE (reference sequence). Under the authors' procedure: Filtering differed since immunoSEQ provided only junctions, with no quality scores. Profiling relied on immunoSEQ multiplex PCR, and the TCRdb table lists in-frame clones only, not all of them. The D gene and trimming were derived from the DNA, and the V and J assignments and clone size from that table. Of more than 2,000,000 clones in the sample, roughly 92% were seen once. Points from the study as a whole: Genetic and exposure-history diversity was limited by the small donor number. The study found approximately 5% of naive CD4 clonotypes shared across a few donors.

The chain has TRBV5-4 and TRBJ2-2; D might be TRBD2 (6 bases). The sample was naive CD4+ T cells sorted from blood. Sample subset: CD45RA+ positively selected. The sequence was collected from a man aged 18 to 35 in good health. The CDR3 DNA is TGTGCCAGCAGCTTGGTGGCGGGATTAGCCGGGGAGCTGTTTTTT. Its protein is CASSLVAGLAGELFF.